Listed below are T cell receptor beta chains from one sample, sequenced in a study of blood T cell repertoires in COVID-19. Sequencing used immunoSEQ multiplex PCR; TCRdb keeps in-frame clones, though not all of them. The sample has about 25,000 clones, 80% seen once. Source material: peripheral blood. The receptors originated from a woman older than 75 with acute or convalescent COVID-19. CDR3s include the opening cysteine and the closing phenylalanine or tryptophan. Rows give clone size only sometimes, using once, few, many, or a class for an expanded clone.

j_call: TRBJ1-2
clone_size: -
v_call: TRBV25-1
cdr3_aa: CASTGGSGGYTF

j_call: TRBJ2-5
clone_size: -
v_call: TRBV2
cdr3_aa: CASLGRTGGETQYF

j_call: TRBJ1-4
clone_size: -
v_call: TRBV18
cdr3_aa: CASSPQTLPIFGRGNEKLFF

j_call: TRBJ1-1
clone_size: -
v_call: TRBV11-1
cdr3_aa: CATMSASRGNTEAFF

j_call: TRBJ1-1
clone_size: few
v_call: TRBV5-1
cdr3_aa: CASSFVRADTEAFF

j_call: TRBJ1-2
clone_size: -
v_call: TRBV6-5
cdr3_aa: CASSSGGGNYGYTF

j_call: TRBJ1-1
clone_size: -
v_call: TRBV6-5
cdr3_aa: CASRGADRGKAEAFF

j_call: TRBJ1-1
clone_size: once
v_call: TRBV5-1
cdr3_aa: CAASVGPNTEAFF

j_call: TRBJ2-3
clone_size: -
v_call: TRBV3-1/TRBV3-2
cdr3_aa: CASSPGTSGSTDTQYF

j_call: TRBJ2-2
clone_size: -
v_call: TRBV6-5
cdr3_aa: CASSRTGGTGELFF

j_call: TRBJ1-2
clone_size: -
v_call: TRBV27
cdr3_aa: CASSLYAGNYGYTF

j_call: TRBJ2-1
clone_size: -
v_call: TRBV25-1
cdr3_aa: CASSESGGGGNEQFF

j_call: TRBJ2-1
clone_size: -
v_call: TRBV12-5
cdr3_aa: CASEGGTYNEQFF

j_call: TRBJ1-2
clone_size: -
v_call: TRBV19
cdr3_aa: CASRTGQLTNYGYTF

j_call: TRBJ2-5
clone_size: -
v_call: TRBV19
cdr3_aa: CASSPRRGETQYF

j_call: TRBJ1-2
clone_size: -
v_call: TRBV10-3
cdr3_aa: CAITTGGGVSGYTF

j_call: TRBJ2-7
clone_size: -
v_call: TRBV6-6
cdr3_aa: CASTIGGTSGKGEYF

j_call: TRBJ1-3
clone_size: -
v_call: TRBV4-1
cdr3_aa: CASSQGPQGAAGNTIYF

j_call: TRBJ2-1
clone_size: -
v_call: TRBV19
cdr3_aa: CASSTDRESEQFF

j_call: TRBJ2-2
clone_size: -
v_call: TRBV7-2
cdr3_aa: CASSLEQNTGELFF

j_call: TRBJ2-5
clone_size: -
v_call: TRBV10-3
cdr3_aa: CAISEILKETQYF

j_call: TRBJ2-1
clone_size: -
v_call: TRBV18
cdr3_aa: CASSPLAVYNEQFF

j_call: TRBJ1-1
clone_size: -
v_call: TRBV5-1
cdr3_aa: CASRYRETEAFF

j_call: TRBJ1-2
clone_size: -
v_call: TRBV3-1/TRBV3-2
cdr3_aa: CASNHRGPNYGYTF

j_call: TRBJ1-2
clone_size: -
v_call: TRBV6-4
cdr3_aa: CASSVDFGVNYGYTF

j_call: TRBJ1-1
clone_size: -
v_call: TRBV19
cdr3_aa: CASTEGFVSREAFF

j_call: TRBJ2-7
clone_size: -
v_call: TRBV19
cdr3_aa: CASSIRQGASYEQYF

j_call: TRBJ2-1
clone_size: few
v_call: TRBV9
cdr3_aa: CASSVFGGGSNEQFF

j_call: TRBJ1-1
clone_size: -
v_call: TRBV29-1
cdr3_aa: CSVKGQGNTEAFF

j_call: TRBJ1-1
clone_size: -
v_call: TRBV30
cdr3_aa: CAWSTGIGTEAFF

j_call: TRBJ2-6
clone_size: -
v_call: TRBV7-2
cdr3_aa: CASSTYSGANVLTF

j_call: TRBJ1-2
clone_size: -
v_call: TRBV10-3
cdr3_aa: CAISERGNYGYTF

j_call: TRBJ2-7
clone_size: -
v_call: TRBV10-1
cdr3_aa: CASSPVGLASGTHEQYF

j_call: TRBJ2-3
clone_size: -
v_call: TRBV9
cdr3_aa: CASKGAGTDTQYF

j_call: TRBJ1-3
clone_size: -
v_call: TRBV7-6
cdr3_aa: CASSLRGSGNTIYF

j_call: TRBJ1-1
clone_size: -
v_call: TRBV3-1/TRBV3-2
cdr3_aa: CASSPGGTGHRAAFF

j_call: TRBJ2-1
clone_size: -
v_call: TRBV7-2
cdr3_aa: CASSLTSGPWAEQFF

j_call: TRBJ1-6
clone_size: -
v_call: TRBV19
cdr3_aa: CASSIGAGDNSPLHF

j_call: TRBJ1-2
clone_size: few
v_call: TRBV24-1
cdr3_aa: CATHDSNYGYTF

j_call: TRBJ1-5
clone_size: once
v_call: TRBV10-2
cdr3_aa: CASSADRAPSNQPQHF

j_call: TRBJ1-1
clone_size: -
v_call: TRBV24-1
cdr3_aa: CATSDSGTGTTEAFF

j_call: TRBJ1-5
clone_size: -
v_call: TRBV19
cdr3_aa: CASSGAGTTYQPQHF

j_call: TRBJ2-2
clone_size: -
v_call: TRBV9
cdr3_aa: CASSGTGTGTTGELFF

j_call: TRBJ2-2
clone_size: -
v_call: TRBV19
cdr3_aa: CASSIEGVVGELFF

j_call: TRBJ1-1
clone_size: -
v_call: TRBV5-1
cdr3_aa: CASSLGRPGNTEAFF

j_call: TRBJ1-1
clone_size: -
v_call: TRBV19
cdr3_aa: CASSMTSGTDPEAFF

j_call: TRBJ2-7
clone_size: -
v_call: TRBV6-1
cdr3_aa: CASSEARIQRGEQYF

j_call: TRBJ2-7
clone_size: -
v_call: TRBV5-8
cdr3_aa: CASSFVEQYF

j_call: TRBJ1-1
clone_size: -
v_call: TRBV11-3
cdr3_aa: CASSTSDREAFF

j_call: TRBJ2-7
clone_size: -
v_call: TRBV6-2/TRBV6-3
cdr3_aa: CASSSGTSGRYEQYF

j_call: TRBJ2-3
clone_size: few
v_call: TRBV7-3
cdr3_aa: CASSLGLAGDTDTQYF

j_call: TRBJ2-7
clone_size: -
v_call: TRBV10-3
cdr3_aa: CAISEGPGQGLYEQYF

j_call: TRBJ2-7
clone_size: -
v_call: TRBV19
cdr3_aa: CASSPRPKGQGIGEQYF

j_call: TRBJ1-1
clone_size: -
v_call: TRBV11-3
cdr3_aa: CASSPQDRYRDTEAFF